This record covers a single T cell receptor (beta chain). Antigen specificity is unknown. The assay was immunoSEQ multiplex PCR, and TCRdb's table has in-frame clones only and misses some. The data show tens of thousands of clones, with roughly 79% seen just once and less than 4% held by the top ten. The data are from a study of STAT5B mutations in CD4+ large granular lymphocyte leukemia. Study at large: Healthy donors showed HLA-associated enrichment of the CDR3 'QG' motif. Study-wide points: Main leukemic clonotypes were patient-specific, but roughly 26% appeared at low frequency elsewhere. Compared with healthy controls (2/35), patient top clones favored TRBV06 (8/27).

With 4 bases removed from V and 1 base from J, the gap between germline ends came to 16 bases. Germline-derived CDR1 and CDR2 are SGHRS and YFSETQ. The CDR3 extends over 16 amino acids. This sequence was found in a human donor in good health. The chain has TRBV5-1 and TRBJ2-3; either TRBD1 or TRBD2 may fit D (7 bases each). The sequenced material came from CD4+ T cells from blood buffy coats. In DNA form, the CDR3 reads TGCGCCAGCAGCCTCTCGGGGAGGGGGCGCACAGATACGCAGTATTTT. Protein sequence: CASSLSGRGRTDTQYF.